Listed below are T cell receptor beta chains from one sample, sequenced in a study of blood T cells in healthy people across ages. Via MiXCR, TCRdb re-called the 5' RACE reads, giving one row per CDR3 protein. The table has some 1.4 million distinct CDR3 sequences, around 42% seen once. The sample comprised blood. The receptor set was obtained from a woman between 18 and 29 years old in good health. The conserved cysteine and the conserved F or W are not part of the CDR3 here. The order of the fields is J gene, V gene, CDR3 protein.

j_call: TRBJ2-7
v_call: TRBV11-2
cdr3_aa: ASLGASGRSDEQY

j_call: .
v_call: TRBV30
cdr3_aa: AWSITYEQY

j_call: TRBJ2-1
v_call: TRBV5-1
cdr3_aa: ASSFSGATYNEQF

j_call: TRBJ1-5
v_call: TRBV4-1
cdr3_aa: ASSQAPSQPQH

j_call: TRBJ2-1
v_call: TRBV11-3
cdr3_aa: ASSLPGLSNVQF

j_call: TRBJ2-1
v_call: TRBV6-2/TRBV6-3
cdr3_aa: ASSYTSGGEQF

j_call: TRBJ2-7
v_call: TRBV3-1
cdr3_aa: ASSHGQGVLYEQY

j_call: TRBJ1-1
v_call: TRBV15
cdr3_aa: ATGGGQNTEAF

j_call: TRBJ1-2
v_call: TRBV6-6
cdr3_aa: ASSLTGTGYT

j_call: TRBJ1-1
v_call: TRBV5-1
cdr3_aa: ASSGGQGEGPKWTEAF

j_call: TRBJ1-6
v_call: TRBV7-2
cdr3_aa: ASRWTVHSPLH

j_call: TRBJ2-3
v_call: TRBV7-8
cdr3_aa: ASSLGDPSGGANTQY

j_call: TRBJ2-1
v_call: TRBV6-1
cdr3_aa: ASSASGTRDNEQF

j_call: TRBJ1-2
v_call: TRBV6-6
cdr3_aa: ASSPQRQGGIGYT

j_call: .
v_call: TRBV10-3
cdr3_aa: AIAAGGGETQY

j_call: .
v_call: TRBV2
cdr3_aa: ASSEGAVYNEQY

j_call: TRBJ1-1
v_call: TRBV21-1
cdr3_aa: ASSNETDSMNTEAF

j_call: TRBJ2-5
v_call: TRBV6-5
cdr3_aa: ASSPGTRVAETQY

j_call: TRBJ2-7
v_call: TRBV20-1
cdr3_aa: SASSKKSGYEQY

j_call: TRBJ2-5
v_call: TRBV20-1
cdr3_aa: SARAVAGPYQETQY

j_call: TRBJ2-3
v_call: TRBV7-6
cdr3_aa: ASSLWGYSTDTQY

j_call: TRBJ1-2
v_call: TRBV28
cdr3_aa: ASGGQGNNYGYT

j_call: .
v_call: TRBV15
cdr3_aa: ATSSAGTSYNEQY

j_call: TRBJ1-5
v_call: TRBV27
cdr3_aa: ASKVQPQH

j_call: TRBJ2-5
v_call: TRBV15
cdr3_aa: ATSRAGVLETQY

j_call: .
v_call: TRBV7-9
cdr3_aa: ASSSLSLRPYEQY

j_call: TRBJ2-3
v_call: TRBV25-1
cdr3_aa: ASSVQGRNADTQY

j_call: TRBJ2-2
v_call: TRBV6-5
cdr3_aa: ASRSQGRTNTGELF

j_call: TRBJ1-6
v_call: TRBV7-9
cdr3_aa: ASSLFRDGPSPLH

j_call: TRBJ1-2
v_call: TRBV7-2
cdr3_aa: ASSLPGQLPGGYT

j_call: TRBJ2-1
v_call: TRBV27
cdr3_aa: ASSLRTSGGALRNEQF

j_call: TRBJ1-1
v_call: TRBV20-1
cdr3_aa: SAAQGKNTEAF

j_call: TRBJ2-3
v_call: TRBV24-1
cdr3_aa: ATSDPGGASSTDTQY

j_call: TRBJ2-3
v_call: TRBV28
cdr3_aa: ASFEGVSGRRGTDTQY

j_call: TRBJ2-3
v_call: TRBV9
cdr3_aa: ASSAALGTGGADTQY

j_call: TRBJ2-3
v_call: TRBV27
cdr3_aa: ASRGQSSTDTQY

j_call: TRBJ2-1
v_call: TRBV3-1
cdr3_aa: ASSQATGLRNEQF

j_call: TRBJ2-5
v_call: TRBV27
cdr3_aa: ASSSPWTDLRETQY

j_call: TRBJ2-6
v_call: TRBV11-2
cdr3_aa: ASSPGTGANVLT

j_call: TRBJ1-5
v_call: TRBV9
cdr3_aa: ASSVVRLRTGQHVYSNQPQH

j_call: TRBJ1-2
v_call: TRBV9
cdr3_aa: ASSADRGQDYGYT

j_call: TRBJ2-3
v_call: TRBV20-1
cdr3_aa: SAHRTSGGAGTQY

j_call: TRBJ2-1
v_call: TRBV11-2
cdr3_aa: ASSPSFSNEQF

j_call: .
v_call: TRBV15
cdr3_aa: ATSRDMGKIYEQY

j_call: TRBJ2-7
v_call: TRBV2
cdr3_aa: ASRATSGGPQGEQY

j_call: TRBJ1-2
v_call: TRBV7-2
cdr3_aa: ASSSWARGYT

j_call: TRBJ2-3
v_call: TRBV4-2
cdr3_aa: ASSQDWRGGRDTQY

j_call: TRBJ2-3
v_call: TRBV6-5
cdr3_aa: ASSPAGFRDTQY

j_call: TRBJ2-3
v_call: TRBV6-5
cdr3_aa: ASSLPGLAGASTDTQY

j_call: TRBJ2-1
v_call: TRBV20-1
cdr3_aa: SAPGTSGSYNEQF

j_call: TRBJ2-7
v_call: TRBV7-9
cdr3_aa: ASSLSVGNSAYEQY

j_call: TRBJ2-3
v_call: TRBV7-8
cdr3_aa: ASSQTRVQRTDTQY

j_call: TRBJ1-1
v_call: TRBV7-9
cdr3_aa: ASRTVTEAF

j_call: TRBJ2-2
v_call: TRBV7-9
cdr3_aa: ASSLRLALNTGELF

j_call: TRBJ1-5
v_call: TRBV10-2
cdr3_aa: ASSDPAGTGGNQPQH

j_call: TRBJ2-1
v_call: TRBV11-2
cdr3_aa: ASSSGLAGGPRYNEQF

j_call: TRBJ1-6
v_call: TRBV6-5
cdr3_aa: ASTTGQGSDPLH

j_call: TRBJ2-1
v_call: TRBV6-5
cdr3_aa: ASSHRDRGDNEQF

j_call: TRBJ1-2
v_call: TRBV29-1
cdr3_aa: SGSTGTGKNDGYT

j_call: TRBJ2-5
v_call: TRBV12-5
cdr3_aa: ASGLEGGRAYNEQY